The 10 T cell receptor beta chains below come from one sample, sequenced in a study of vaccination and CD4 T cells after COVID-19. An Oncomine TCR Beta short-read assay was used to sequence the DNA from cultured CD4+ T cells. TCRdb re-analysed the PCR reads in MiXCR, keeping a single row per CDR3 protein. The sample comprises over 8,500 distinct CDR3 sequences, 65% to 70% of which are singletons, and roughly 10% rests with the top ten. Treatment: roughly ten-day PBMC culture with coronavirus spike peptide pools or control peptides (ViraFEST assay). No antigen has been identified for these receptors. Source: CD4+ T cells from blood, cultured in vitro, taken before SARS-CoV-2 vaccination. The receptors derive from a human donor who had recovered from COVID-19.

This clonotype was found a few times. Here the CDR3 DNA reads TGCAGTGGCCGGGAGGGGAACACTGAAGCTTTCTTT. It codes for CSGREGNTEAFF. The chain has TRBV20-1 and TRBJ1-1; D uncertain. Trimming took 7 bases from V and 1 from J, leaving 10 bases between them. CDR1 and CDR2 (germline): DFQATT, SNEGSKA (reference sequence). This CDR3 has 12 amino acids.

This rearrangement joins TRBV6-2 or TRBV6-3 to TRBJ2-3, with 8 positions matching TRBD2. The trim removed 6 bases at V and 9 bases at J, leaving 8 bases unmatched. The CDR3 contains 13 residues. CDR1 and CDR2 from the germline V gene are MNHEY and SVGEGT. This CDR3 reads CASSPWGGRTQYF. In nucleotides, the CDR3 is TGTGCCAGCAGCCCATGGGGCGGGAGGACGCAGTATTTT.

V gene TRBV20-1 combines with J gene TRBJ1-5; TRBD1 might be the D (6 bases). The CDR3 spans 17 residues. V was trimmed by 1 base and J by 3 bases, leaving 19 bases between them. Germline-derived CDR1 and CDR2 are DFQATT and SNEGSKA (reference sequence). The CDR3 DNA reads TGCAGTGCTAGAGCCTGGGACACGACCATAACCAATCAGCCCCAGCATTTT. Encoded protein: CSARAWDTTITNQPQHF.

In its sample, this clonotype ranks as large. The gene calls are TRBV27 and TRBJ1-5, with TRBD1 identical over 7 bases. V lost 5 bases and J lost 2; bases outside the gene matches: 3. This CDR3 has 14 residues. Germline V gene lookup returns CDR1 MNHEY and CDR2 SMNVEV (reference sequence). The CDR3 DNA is TGTGCCAGCAGTCCCGGACAGGGCAATCAGCCCCAGCATTTT. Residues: CASSPGQGNQPQHF.

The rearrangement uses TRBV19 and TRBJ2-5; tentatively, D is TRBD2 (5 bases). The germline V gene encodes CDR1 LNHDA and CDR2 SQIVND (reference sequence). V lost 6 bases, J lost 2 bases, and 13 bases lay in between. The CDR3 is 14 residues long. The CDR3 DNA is TGTGCCAGTAGGCGGAGGAGCCAGCAAGAGACCCAGTACTTC. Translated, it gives CASRRRSQQETQYF.

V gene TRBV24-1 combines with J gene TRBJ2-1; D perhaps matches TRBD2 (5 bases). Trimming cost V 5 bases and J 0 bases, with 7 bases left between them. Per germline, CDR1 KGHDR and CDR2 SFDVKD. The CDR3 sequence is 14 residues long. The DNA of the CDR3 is TGTGCCACCAGTGGGGAGAGCTCCTACAATGAGCAGTTCTTC. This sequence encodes CATSGESSYNEQFF.

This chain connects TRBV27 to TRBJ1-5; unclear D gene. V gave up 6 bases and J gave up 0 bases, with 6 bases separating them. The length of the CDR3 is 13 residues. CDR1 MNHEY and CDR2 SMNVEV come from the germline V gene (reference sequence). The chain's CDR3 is CASRSYSNQPQHF. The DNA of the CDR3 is TGTGCCAGCAGGTCATATAGCAATCAGCCCCAGCATTTT.

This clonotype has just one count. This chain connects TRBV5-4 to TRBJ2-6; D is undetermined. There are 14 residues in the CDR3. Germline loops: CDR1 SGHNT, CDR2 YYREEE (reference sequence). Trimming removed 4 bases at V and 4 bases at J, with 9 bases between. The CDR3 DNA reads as TGTGCCAGCAGCCTCGGGTTAGGGGCCAACGTCCTGACTTTC. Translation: CASSLGLGANVLTF.

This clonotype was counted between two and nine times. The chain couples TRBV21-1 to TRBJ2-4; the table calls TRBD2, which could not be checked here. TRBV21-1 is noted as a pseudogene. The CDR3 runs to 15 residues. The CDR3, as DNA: TGTGCCAGCAGCAAAGGACTAGCGGGAGGGGGCATTCAGTACTTC. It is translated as CASSKGLAGGGIQYF.

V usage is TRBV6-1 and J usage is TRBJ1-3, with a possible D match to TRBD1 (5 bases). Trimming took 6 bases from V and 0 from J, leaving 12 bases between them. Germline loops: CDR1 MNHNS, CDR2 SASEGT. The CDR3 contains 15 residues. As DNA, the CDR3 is TGTGCCAGCAGCAGGGACGGAATCTCTGGAAACACCATATATTTT. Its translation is CASSRDGISGNTIYF.